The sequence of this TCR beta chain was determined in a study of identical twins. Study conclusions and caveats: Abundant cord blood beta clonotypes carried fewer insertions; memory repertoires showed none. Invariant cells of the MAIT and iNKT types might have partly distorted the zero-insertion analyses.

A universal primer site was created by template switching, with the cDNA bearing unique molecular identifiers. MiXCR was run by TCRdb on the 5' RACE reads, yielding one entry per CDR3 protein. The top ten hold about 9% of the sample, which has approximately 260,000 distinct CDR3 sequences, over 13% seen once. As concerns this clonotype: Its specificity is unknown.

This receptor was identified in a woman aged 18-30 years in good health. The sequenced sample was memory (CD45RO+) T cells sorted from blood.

CDR3 loop: CASSPFSGRLNTEAFF. CDR3 DNA: TGTGCCAGCTCACCATTTTCGGGACGGTTGAACACTGAAGCTTTCTTT. V is TRBV18 and J is TRBJ1-1; perhaps TRBD1 as D (5 bases). This CDR3 region has 16 residues. Trimming removed 2 bases at V and 0 bases at J, with 13 bases between. Per germline, CDR1 KGHSH and CDR2 LQKENI. The entire variable domain, with the rest obtained from reference TRBV18 and TRBJ1-1, is as follows: NAGVMQNPRHLVRRRGQEARLRCSPMKGHSHVYWYRQLPEEGLKFMVYLQKENIIDESGMPKERFSAEFPKEGPSILRIQQVVRGDSAAYFCASSPFSGRLNTEAFFGQGTRLTVV.